The 11 T cell receptor beta chains presented below share a single source sample, sequenced in a study of shared clonotypes between healthy human individuals. Sequencing was performed with immunoSEQ multiplex PCR; in TCRdb, only in-frame clones are kept and a portion is missing. The repertoire holds over 850,000 clones, more than 75% seen once, with approximately 0.56% in the top ten. The sequenced sample was memory CD4+ T cells from PBMCs. Subset of the sample: CD45RA-negative fraction. The receptor source for this set is a young man in good health. Some clones in this sample may be carry-over from other donors' samples.

The V and J genes are TRBV18 and TRBJ2-7; D is unclear. The germline V and J ends were trimmed by 3 bases and 1 base, with 7 bases remaining between them. This CDR3 spans 13 amino acids. Germline CDR1 and CDR2: KGHSH and LQKENI. The DNA for the CDR3 is TGTGCCAGCTCACCCAGGCAGTCCTACGAGCAGTACTTC. Residues: CASSPRQSYEQYF.

CDR3 nucleotides: TGCGCCAGCAGCTTGGGGGCAGCAGACAATCAGCCCCAGCATTTT. It translates to CASSLGAADNQPQHF. V is TRBV5-1 and J is TRBJ1-5; D call uncertain. The CDR3 has 15 residues. V dropped 0 bases and J dropped 3 bases, with 10 bases sitting between them. Germline V lookup: CDR1 SGHRS, CDR2 YFSETQ. The full variable domain, rest sourced from reference TRBV5-1 and TRBJ1-5, is KAGVTQTPRYLIKTRGQQVTLSCSPISGHRSVSWYQQTPGQGLQFLFEYFSETQRNKGNFPGRFSGRQFSNSRSEMNVSTLELGDSALYLCASSLGAADNQPQHFGDGTRLSIL.

Comments on this clone: Additional DNA sequences in this sample encode the identical CDR3. The chain employs TRBV9 and TRBJ2-2; D is unresolved. The CDR3 sequence is 13 residues long. Germline V gene lookup returns CDR1 SGDLS and CDR2 YYNGEE. The ends were cut back, 0 bases at V and 6 bases at J, with 6 bases in the middle. CDR3 DNA sequence: TGTGCCAGCAGCGTAGGGGCGTCCGGGGAGCTGTTTTTT. Its protein is CASSVGASGELFF.

Concerning this clone: Additional DNA sequences in this sample encode the identical CDR3. The V call is TRBV5-1, the J call TRBJ1-1, with 8 bases fitting TRBD1. Per the germline V gene, CDR1 is SGHRS and CDR2 is YFSETQ. Unmatched junction bases numbered 4, after V lost 4 bases and J lost 2 bases. The CDR3 spans 14 residues. CDR3 sequence reads: CASSAQGGNTEAFF. CDR3 nucleotides: TGCGCCAGCAGCGCACAGGGGGGAAACACTGAAGCTTTCTTT.

The chain is built from TRBV4-3 and TRBJ2-1; D uncertain. Deletions cut 0 bases from V and 8 bases from J, with 11 bases between. Germline values: CDR1 LGHNA, CDR2 YSLEER. The CDR3 consists of 14 residues. This CDR3 reads CASSQDFLRDEQFF. CDR3 DNA: TGCGCCAGCAGCCAAGATTTCTTGCGCGATGAGCAGTTCTTC.

This clone turned up a few times. The chain links TRBV15 to TRBJ1-5; D possibly corresponds to TRBD1 (5 bases). This CDR3 region has 13 residues. Trimming removed 3 bases from V and 4 bases from J, with 7 bases in between. Germline CDR1 reads LNHNV; CDR2 reads YYDKDF (reference sequence). CDR3 sequence: CATSSGGNQPQHF. CDR3 nucleotides: TGTGCCACCAGCAGCGGGGGTAATCAGCCCCAGCATTTT.

This clone was seen more than once but under ten times. The CDR3 DNA is TGTGCCAGCAGTGAAATGGGCAGGGCCGCTGAAGCTTTCTTT. Encoded protein: CASSEMGRAAEAFF. The chain is built from TRBV2 and TRBJ1-1, with D tentatively TRBD1 (5 bases). With 2 bases removed from V and 6 bases from J, the gap between germline ends came to 13 bases. The CDR3 contains 14 residues. The germline V gene encodes CDR1 SNHLY and CDR2 FYNNEI. Filled out from reference TRBV2 and TRBJ1-1, the complete variable domain reads EPEVTQTPSHQVTQMGQEVILRCVPISNHLYFYWYRQILGQKVEFLVSFYNNEISEKSEIFDDQFSVERPDGSNFTLKIRSTKLEDSAMYFCASSEMGRAAEAFFGQGTRLTVV.

Turning to this clone: Within the sample, other DNA sequences also encode this same CDR3. The genes are TRBV6-6 and TRBJ1-3; D may be TRBD1 (5 bases). In germline, CDR1 is MNHNY, CDR2 SVGAGI (reference sequence). Trimming took off 2 bases at V and 0 bases at J, with 5 bases between the two ends. This CDR3 comprises 14 residues. The CDR3 sequence: CASSYGTSGNTIYF. The CDR3 coding sequence is TGTGCCAGCAGTTACGGGACCTCTGGAAACACCATATATTTT.

With respect to this clone: The sample carries other DNA sequences with the same CDR3. This rearrangement joins TRBV29-1 to TRBJ2-3; TRBD2 agrees at 11 bases. Germline V gives CDR1 SQVTM, CDR2 ANQGSEA. The CDR3 covers 14 residues. The ends lost 6 bases at V and 3 bases at J; junction bases unmatched: 5. The DNA for the CDR3 is TGCAGCGTCACCGGGACTAGCGGAACAGATACGCAGTATTTT. It yields the protein CSVTGTSGTDTQYF.

The rearrangement links TRBV6-5 to TRBJ2-5; 10 bases are a match to TRBD2. The J call may not be correct, given that the DNA end is closer to TRBJ2-7. CDR1 is MNHEY, CDR2 SVGAGI, per germline. CDR3 length equals 13 residues. CDR3 residues: CASASGRGYEQYF. CDR3 DNA sequence: TGTGCCAGCGCTAGCGGGAGAGGCTACGAGCAGTACTTC.

With regard to this clone: Other DNA sequences in this specimen translate into the identical CDR3. The V and J genes are TRBV18 and TRBJ2-1; D possibly corresponds to TRBD2 (7 bases). Trimming left V 2 bases short and J 4 bases short, with 15 bases between. This CDR3 contains 16 residues. Germline values: CDR1 KGHSH, CDR2 LQKENI. CDR3 sequence (DNA): TGTGCCAGCTCACCAATAGGGGGGGCCGCGTACAATGAGCAGTTCTTC. Translated, it gives CASSPIGGAAYNEQFF.